This record covers a single TCR beta chain. Per the germline V gene, CDR1 is LNHDA and CDR2 is SQIVND (reference sequence). Trimming stripped 7 bases from V and 4 bases from J, with 14 bases between. This CDR3 is built from 14 residues. This entry belongs to a study of blood T cell repertoires in COVID-19. Study details: Whether acute or convalescent, the COVID-19 samples came from the United States, Italy and Spain.

Sequencing was performed with immunoSEQ multiplex PCR; in TCRdb, only in-frame clones are kept and a portion is missing. The sample has fewer than 200,000 clones; roughly 79% are singletons. The chain joins TRBV19 to TRBJ2-1; D uncertain. The source of this sequence is a woman older than 75 with COVID-19, enrolled during active disease. Source material: peripheral blood. Written as DNA, the CDR3 is TGTGCCAGTACGGTGGCAGCGCTATACAATGAGCAGTTCTTC. Its translation: CASTVAALYNEQFF.